This is a list of T cell receptor beta chains from one sample in a study of cytomegalovirus exposure and HLA in healthy donors. The assay was immunoSEQ multiplex PCR, and TCRdb's table has in-frame clones only and misses some. The sample has about 140,000 clones, 78% seen once. Sequencing input: PBMCs. The receptor source for this set is a male donor in good health and CMV-seronegative. Both conserved end residues are part of each CDR3. D genes are given only for firm matches. Clone sizes are given selectively: once, few, many, or a class where the clone is expanded.

j_call | clone_size | d_call | v_call | cdr3_nt | cdr3_aa
TRBJ1-5 | few | . | TRBV7-9 | TGTGCCAGCAGCGCTGAACTAAAGCCCCAGCATTTT | CASSAELKPQHF
TRBJ1-1 | . | TRBD1 | TRBV29-1 | TGCAGCGAGAGCCCGTGGGACAGGGGCGGGGGCACTGAAGCTTTCTTT | CSESPWDRGGGTEAFF
TRBJ1-1 | once | . | TRBV5-1 | TGCGCCAGCAGCCAAAAAGTGGGGGGGCCCACTGAAGCTTTCTTT | CASSQKVGGPTEAFF
TRBJ1-3 | . | . | TRBV15 | TGTGCCACCAGCAGAGATGGGGCATTGGGAAACACCATATATTTT | CATSRDGALGNTIYF
TRBJ2-1 | once | . | TRBV5-1 | TGCGCCAGCAGCTTAGCAGGTGAGCAGTTCTTC | CASSLAGEQFF
TRBJ2-1 | many | TRBD1 | TRBV4-3 | TGCGCCAGCAGCCAGATAGCCGGGACAGGTTCCTCGGGGCGGTTCTTC | CASSQIAGTGSSGRFF
TRBJ2-7 | . | . | TRBV5-1 | TGCGCCAGCAGCTTACAGATGGGCACCTACGAGCAGTACTTC | CASSLQMGTYEQYF
TRBJ2-3 | . | TRBD1 | TRBV30 | TGTGCCTGGAGGGGACAGGGGGCAAACACAGATACGCAGTATTTT | CAWRGQGANTDTQYF
TRBJ2-2 | . | TRBD1 | TRBV11-2 | TGTGCCAGCAGCTCATACAGGGGCAAGAACACCGGGGAGCTGTTTTTT | CASSSYRGKNTGELFF
TRBJ1-5 | once | . | TRBV29-1 | TGCAGCGTTACCGGGGATAGCAATCAGCCCCAGCATTTT | CSVTGDSNQPQHF
TRBJ2-2 | . | . | TRBV7-8 | TGTGCCAGCAGCTTCGGACTACCCCCGAACACCGGGGAGCTGTTTTTT | CASSFGLPPNTGELFF
TRBJ2-3 | . | . | TRBV2 | TGTGCCAGCAGTGTACAGCGGGGCACAGATACGCAGTATTTT | CASSVQRGTDTQYF
TRBJ1-2 | . | . | TRBV21-1 | TGTGCCAGCAGCGCTCCACAGGGGCCCAACTATGGCTACACCTTC | CASSAPQGPNYGYTF
TRBJ2-7 | . | . | TRBV7-8 | TGTGCCAGCAGCTTAGTTGAGGGCTACGAGCAGTACTTC | CASSLVEGYEQYF
TRBJ1-1 | . | TRBD1 | TRBV27 | TGTGCCAGCAGACCGACAGGGGGCAACACTGAAGCTTTCTTT | CASRPTGGNTEAFF
TRBJ2-7 | . | TRBD1 | TRBV7-2 | TGTGCCAGCAGCTACGACAGGGCCGGATTTTACGAGCAGTACTTC | CASSYDRAGFYEQYF
TRBJ2-2 | . | TRBD1 | TRBV29-1 | TGCAGCGTTGCCGGGACAGGAGGGGTCGGGGAGCTGTTTTTT | CSVAGTGGVGELFF
TRBJ2-2 | few | TRBD1 | TRBV27 | TGTGCCAGCAGTCCGGCCGGGACAGGTTCCACCGGGGAGCTGTTTTTT | CASSPAGTGSTGELFF
TRBJ2-3 | . | . | TRBV6-1 | TGTGCCAGCACGGAGACAGATACGCAGTATTTT | CASTETDTQYF
TRBJ1-6 | . | TRBD1 | TRBV27 | TGTGCCAGCAGTTTATCCGGACAGGGGGGGAATTCACCCCTCCACTTT | CASSLSGQGGNSPLHF
TRBJ1-5 | . | . | TRBV7-8 | TGTGCCAGCAGCCCCACTAGAAGGGTAAATCAGCCCCAGCATTTT | CASSPTRRVNQPQHF
TRBJ2-7 | . | . | TRBV7-9 | TGTGCCAGCAGCTTAGGTTCGGGGGTAGGGGACGAGCAGTACTTC | CASSLGSGVGDEQYF
TRBJ2-7 | few | . | TRBV27 | TGTGCCAGCAGTTTAACTCTAATAACCGCTTACGAGCAGTACTTC | CASSLTLITAYEQYF
TRBJ2-7 | . | . | TRBV5-1 | TGCGCCAGCAGCTTGCGGGACGAGCAGTACTTC | CASSLRDEQYF
TRBJ1-2 | . | . | TRBV2 | TGTGCCAGCAGTGATCGGGTTGACCTCTATGGCTACACCTTC | CASSDRVDLYGYTF
TRBJ1-3 | . | . | TRBV5-1 | TGCGCCAGCAGCTTGGGGGCGAGCTCTGGAAACACCATATATTTT | CASSLGASSGNTIYF
TRBJ2-7 | . | TRBD2 | TRBV29-1 | TGCAGCGGCGGGAGCTCCTACGAGCAGTACTTC | CSGGSSYEQYF